A selection of T cell receptor beta chains follows, all from one sample in a study of PD-L1 blockade in urothelial cancer. Sequencing used immunoSEQ multiplex PCR; TCRdb keeps in-frame clones, though not all of them. Here the sample spans 70,000 to 85,000 clones, roughly 90% being singletons. Sequenced here: PBMCs, sampled around atezolizumab (anti-PD-L1) treatment. The receptors were gathered from a man aged 70 or older with urothelial cancer. Both conserved end residues are part of each CDR3. A D gene is named only where the DNA matches it firmly. Only part of the rows carry a size: once, few, many, or a class if the clone is expanded.

>.|13|TRBJ1-3|TRBV30|many
CAFDGVSGNTIYF
TGTGCCTTTGACGGAGTCTCTGGAAACACCATATATTTT
>.|14|TRBJ2-6|TRBV2|.
CASHSGAGANVLTF
TGTGCCAGCCACTCCGGGGCTGGGGCCAACGTCCTGACTTTC
>.|16|TRBJ2-3|TRBV27|once
CASSLSLVGSTDTQYF
TGTGCCAGCAGTTTATCTTTAGTCGGGAGCACAGATACGCAGTATTTT
>TRBD1|14|TRBJ1-2|TRBV25-1|.
CASSEYDRVYGYTF
TGTGCCAGCAGTGAATACGACAGGGTGTATGGCTACACCTTC
>TRBD1|16|TRBJ2-2|TRBV7-9|.
CASSPLDRGQVGELFF
TGTGCCAGCAGCCCGCTGGACAGGGGGCAGGTCGGGGAGCTGTTTTTT
>TRBD2|16|TRBJ2-3|TRBV6-1|.
CASSEPTSGVPDTQYF
TGTGCCAGCAGTGAACCGACTAGCGGCGTTCCAGATACGCAGTATTTT
>.|13|TRBJ1-2|TRBV28|.
CASSLGSVYGYTF
TGTGCCAGCAGTCTAGGGAGCGTCTATGGCTACACCTTC
>TRBD1|14|TRBJ2-4|TRBV5-1|once
CASSPGTGRDIQYF
TGCGCCAGCAGCCCGGGGACAGGGAGAGACATTCAGTACTTC
>.|10|TRBJ2-1|TRBV7-9|.
CASSSILQFF
TGTGCCAGCAGCAGCATTCTACAGTTCTTC
>TRBD2|15|TRBJ2-1|TRBV25-1|.
CASSADLAGDNEQFF
TGTGCCAGCAGTGCAGATCTAGCGGGAGACAATGAGCAGTTCTTC
>TRBD1|18|TRBJ2-5|TRBV5-1|.
CASSTWLGFPGQKETQYF
TGCGCCAGCAGTACTTGGTTGGGCTTCCCGGGACAGAAAGAGACCCAGTACTTC
>.|17|TRBJ1-5|TRBV7-8|.
CASSLGLGEGGNQPQHF
TGTGCCAGCAGCTTGGGGTTGGGTGAGGGAGGCAATCAGCCCCAGCATTTT
>TRBD2|15|TRBJ2-2|TRBV5-1|.
CASSGRTSDTGELFF
TGCGCCAGCAGCGGGAGGACTAGCGACACCGGGGAGCTGTTTTTT
>.|14|TRBJ2-7|TRBV27|.
CASSLSTESTSTYF
TGTGCCAGCAGTTTATCCACAGAGAGTACGAGCACGTACTTC
>TRBD2|15|TRBJ2-7|TRBV28|.
CASSLGGRYSYEQYF
TGTGCCAGCAGTTTAGGCGGGAGGTACTCCTACGAGCAGTACTTC
>.|14|TRBJ1-1|TRBV30|few
CAWSVQRQNTEAFF
TGTGCCTGGAGTGTACAGAGACAGAACACTGAAGCTTTCTTT
>TRBD1|17|TRBJ2-2|TRBV5-1|.
CASTPPRGQNEAGELFF
TGCGCCAGCACCCCCCCCAGGGGGCAAAATGAGGCCGGGGAGCTGTTTTTT
>TRBD1|15|TRBJ2-7|TRBV23-1|.
CASSHCRGFSYEQYF
TGCGCCAGCAGTCATTGCAGGGGGTTCAGTTACGAGCAGTACTTC
>TRBD1|16|TRBJ2-2|TRBV9|.
CASRPPGQGYTGELFF
TGTGCCAGCAGACCTCCGGGACAGGGTTACACCGGGGAGCTGTTTTTT
>TRBD2|15|TRBJ2-7|TRBV4-2|.
CASSPIAGVTYEQYF
TGTGCCAGCAGCCCCATAGCGGGTGTAACCTACGAGCAGTACTTC
>TRBD2|18|TRBJ2-1|TRBV5-4|few
CASSRFPLTAGEKNEQFF
TGTGCCAGCAGCCGTTTCCCCCTAACGGCGGGAGAAAAGAATGAGCAGTTCTTC
>.|14|TRBJ2-7|TRBV28|.
CASSSTPDYPKQYF
TGTGCCAGCAGTTCTACCCCGGACTATCCTAAGCAGTACTTC
>TRBD2|14|TRBJ2-7|TRBV13|.
CASSSTSGSYEQYF
TGTGCCAGCAGCTCGACTAGCGGTTCCTACGAGCAGTACTTC
>.|17|TRBJ2-1|TRBV5-8|.
CASRERTGRAGNNEQFF
TGTGCCAGCAGGGAAAGAACGGGCCGGGCGGGGAACAATGAGCAGTTCTTC
>.|15|TRBJ1-1|TRBV19|.
CASSLGGGQNTEAFF
TGTGCCAGTAGTCTAGGCGGGGGCCAGAACACTGAAGCTTTCTTT
>TRBD2|15|TRBJ2-7|TRBV5-4|few
CASSLGTSSYYEQYF
TGTGCCAGCAGCCTAGGGACTAGCAGCTACTACGAGCAGTACTTC
>TRBD1|13|TRBJ2-7|TRBV5-4|.
CASRRDRSYEQYF
TGTGCCAGCAGACGGGACAGGAGCTACGAGCAGTACTTC
>TRBD2|15|TRBJ2-1|TRBV9|.
CASSSSGDLYNEQFF
TGTGCCAGCAGCTCAAGCGGGGACCTTTACAATGAGCAGTTCTTC
>.|15|TRBJ1-3|TRBV19|.
CASSGQVSSGNTIYF
TGTGCCAGTAGTGGGCAGGTTTCCTCTGGAAACACCATATATTTT
>.|15|TRBJ2-6|TRBV5-1|.
CASSSQGSGANVLTF
TGCGCCAGCAGCTCACAGGGTTCCGGGGCCAACGTCCTGACTTTC
>.|13|TRBJ2-2|TRBV28|few
CASTLLNTGELFF
TGTGCCAGCACCCTTCTCAACACCGGGGAGCTGTTTTTT
>.|12|TRBJ1-2|TRBV28|.
CASSSIAYGYTF
TGTGCCAGCAGTTCCATAGCCTATGGCTACACCTTC
>TRBD1|13|TRBJ2-1|TRBV10-2|few
CASSRQGEGEQFF
TGCGCCAGCAGCAGACAGGGGGAAGGGGAGCAGTTCTTC
>TRBD2|16|TRBJ2-1|TRBV29-1|.
CSADPLAGGLDGEQFF
TGCAGCGCCGACCCCCTAGCGGGAGGGCTCGATGGTGAGCAGTTCTTC
>TRBD1|14|TRBJ1-5|TRBV5-4|.
CASSWGQHNQPQHF
TGTGCCAGCAGCTGGGGACAGCACAATCAGCCCCAGCATTTT
>TRBD1|16|TRBJ1-1|TRBV5-1|.
CASSVLGQGGNTEAFF
TGCGCCAGCAGCGTGCTGGGACAGGGCGGAAACACTGAAGCTTTCTTT
>.|17|TRBJ1-5|TRBV6-1|.
CASSEARRGGRNQPQHF
TGTGCCAGCAGTGAAGCGCGCCGCGGGGGGCGAAATCAGCCCCAGCATTTT
>.|14|TRBJ2-5|TRBV7-8|.
CASSFSLEQETQYF
TGTGCCAGCAGCTTTTCACTCGAACAAGAGACCCAGTACTTC
>TRBD2|18|TRBJ2-4|TRBV4-2|.
CASSQEARQREPKNIQYF
TGTGCCAGCAGCCAAGAGGCCCGCCAGCGGGAGCCTAAAAACATTCAGTACTTC
>TRBD2|15|TRBJ2-1|TRBV5-1|.
CASSPGTSGSNEQFF
TGCGCCAGCAGCCCCGGGACTAGCGGGAGCAATGAGCAGTTCTTC
>.|14|TRBJ1-1|TRBV27|.
CASSLTVSGTEAFF
TGTGCCAGCAGTTTAACGGTATCGGGTACTGAAGCTTTCTTT
>TRBD2|17|TRBJ2-7|TRBV28|once
CASSSPGSGGSSYEQYF
TGTGCCAGCAGTTCCCCAGGGAGCGGGGGGAGCTCCTACGAGCAGTACTTC
>.|14|TRBJ2-3|TRBV7-6|.
CASSLRSGTDTQYF
TGTGCCAGCAGCTTGCGTAGCGGCACAGATACGCAGTATTTT
>.|16|TRBJ1-5|TRBV28|.
CASTPSGGSRNQPQHF
TGTGCCAGCACCCCTTCGGGGGGGTCCCGAAATCAGCCCCAGCATTTT
>.|15|TRBJ2-3|TRBV11-2|.
CASRLQSTRVDTQYF
TGTGCCAGCAGACTACAATCCACGAGGGTGGATACGCAGTATTTT
>.|16|TRBJ2-3|TRBV9|.
CASSVNGGLMTDTQYF
TGTGCCAGCAGCGTAAATGGGGGCCTGATGACAGATACGCAGTATTTT
>.|11|TRBJ2-5|TRBV20-1|.
CSVPPRETQYF
TGCAGTGTTCCCCCCCGAGAGACCCAGTACTTC
>.|17|TRBJ2-7|TRBV11-2|.
CASSLSAGPLTSYEQYF
TGTGCCAGCAGCTTATCCGCGGGGCCTCTCACCTCCTACGAGCAGTACTTC
>TRBD1|21|TRBJ2-7|TRBV12-5|.
CASGLPSPPFSRDREGGEQYF
TGTGCTAGTGGTTTGCCTTCACCTCCTTTTTCGCGCGACAGGGAAGGAGGCGAGCAGTACTTC
>.|16|TRBJ2-3|TRBV5-1|.
CASSLVGSGTPDTQYF
TGCGCCAGCAGCTTAGTAGGTAGCGGCACCCCGGATACGCAGTATTTT
>.|15|TRBJ1-5|TRBV18|.
CASSRGTQENQPQHF
TGTGCCAGCTCCCGAGGGACACAGGAGAATCAGCCCCAGCATTTT
>.|14|TRBJ2-3|TRBV28|once
CASSPSSGTDTQYF
TGTGCCAGCAGTCCCTCGAGCGGCACAGATACGCAGTATTTT
>.|13|TRBJ2-5|TRBV29-1|.
CSATLGVGETQYF
TGCAGCGCTACTTTAGGGGTTGGAGAGACCCAGTACTTC
>.|17|TRBJ2-3|TRBV28|.
CASSLQAGTRYTDTQYF
TGTGCCAGCAGTTTACAGGCGGGGACCCGCTACACAGATACGCAGTATTTT
>.|13|TRBJ1-2|TRBV28|once
CASSLGQNYGYTF
TGTGCCAGCAGTTTGGGGCAGAACTATGGCTACACCTTC
>TRBD1|12|TRBJ1-4|TRBV29-1|.
CSVAYRGEKLFF
TGCAGCGTTGCATACAGGGGGGAAAAACTGTTTTTT
>TRBD1|15|TRBJ2-1|TRBV2|.
CASRKGGRNVNEQFF
TGTGCCAGCAGGAAAGGGGGCAGGAACGTCAATGAGCAGTTCTTC
>.|13|TRBJ2-7|TRBV5-8|once
CASSSGGPYEQYF
TGTGCCAGCAGCTCGGGGGGCCCCTACGAGCAGTACTTC
>TRBD2|15|TRBJ2-1|TRBV7-9|.
CASTPGLAGVNEQFF
TGTGCCAGCACCCCGGGACTAGCGGGAGTTAATGAGCAGTTCTTC